Shown below are 10 T cell receptor beta chains from a single sample sequenced in a study of shared clonotypes between healthy human individuals. Assay: immunoSEQ multiplex PCR; the TCRdb copy retains only in-frame clones and omits some. The profile covers about 380,000 clones, with about 96% appearing a single time and less than 0.35% taken by the ten largest. The sequencing input was memory CD8+ T cells sorted from blood. Subset specified: CD45RO+ cells pooled with CCR7-negative TemRA cells. The source of these receptors is a man younger than 45 in good health.

The chain links TRBV9 to TRBJ2-1; TRBD2 matches at 7 bases. Germline lookup yields CDR1 SGDLS and CDR2 YYNGEE. This CDR3 is built from 15 residues. Losses at the gene ends were 0 bases for V and 4 bases for J; bases not matched to a gene: 4. The CDR3 coding sequence is TGTGCCAGCAGCGTAGGGGACTACCCTTACAATGAGCAGTTCTTC. Translated: CASSVGDYPYNEQFF. Full variable domain (outside the CDR3, taken from reference TRBV9 and TRBJ2-1): DSGVTQTPKHLITATGQRVTLRCSPRSGDLSVYWYQQSLDQGLQFLIQYYNGEERAKGNILERFSAQQFPDLHSELNLSSLELGDSALYFCASSVGDYPYNEQFFGPGTRLTVL.

The chain links TRBV19 to TRBJ1-5; 7 bases line up with TRBD1. With 3 bases clipped from V and 2 bases from J, the junction kept 7 bases outside the gene matches. This CDR3 is 16 amino acids long. The germline gives CDR1 LNHDA, CDR2 SQIVND (reference sequence). The CDR3 nucleotides are TGTGCCAGTAGTATGGCGGGACAGTTAGGCAATCAGCCCCAGCATTTT. It specifies CASSMAGQLGNQPQHF.

The chain uses TRBV6-5 and TRBJ2-3, with 10 nucleotides matching TRBD2. The CDR3 is 16 residues long. V was pared by 0 bases and J by 7 bases, with 7 bases of the junction left unmatched. Germline V gives CDR1 MNHEY, CDR2 SVGAGI. The CDR3, as DNA: TGTGCCAGCAGTTACTCGATAGCGGGGGGAGGTTATACGCAGTATTTT. Translating gives CASSYSIAGGGYTQYF.

V usage is TRBV23-1 and J usage is TRBJ2-3; 7 nucleotides align to TRBD2. TRBV23-1 is marked as an open reading frame, function uncertain. J gave up 0 bases and V 3 bases, and 0 bases lay outside the gene matches. The length of the CDR3 is 14 residues. The CDR3 spells CASSQRESTDTQYF. CDR3 nucleotide sequence: TGCGCCAGCAGTCAGCGGGAGAGCACAGATACGCAGTATTTT.

The chain joins TRBV29-1 to TRBJ2-7; D remains ambiguous. Germline V gives CDR1 SQVTM, CDR2 ANQGSEA. The length of the CDR3 is 12 residues. V lost 1 base, J lost 3 bases, and 7 bases lay in between. CDR3 in amino acids: CSVEADGYEQYF. In nucleotides, the CDR3 is TGCAGCGTTGAAGCAGACGGCTACGAGCAGTACTTC.

This rearrangement joins TRBV9 to TRBJ2-3; 9 bases are shared with TRBD1. J lost 4 bases, V lost 1 base, and 4 bases had no gene match. Germline V gene data show CDR1 as SGDLS and CDR2 as YYNGEE. The CDR3 runs 15 residues. CDR3 sequence (DNA): TGTGCCAGCAGCGTACGGGACAGGGTGGCAGATACGCAGTATTTT. This gives the protein CASSVRDRVADTQYF.

The genes are TRBV25-1 and TRBJ2-2; D not certain. This CDR3 region has 15 residues. Germline assignment: CDR1 MGHDK and CDR2 SYGVNS. V was trimmed by 11 bases and J by 5 bases, leaving 21 bases between them. CDR3 DNA sequence: TGTGCCGCTGAAGGTTCGCGCCTTGGAACCGGGGAGCTGTTTTTT. Its protein product is CAAEGSRLGTGELFF.

The chain carries TRBV27 and TRBJ1-5; D not certain. Trimming stripped 6 bases from V and 5 bases from J, with 5 bases between. Per the germline V gene, CDR1 is MNHEY and CDR2 is SMNVEV (reference sequence). This CDR3 spans 11 amino acids. As DNA, the CDR3 is TGTGCCAGCAGGAGGGATCAGCCCCAGCATTTT. Translating gives CASRRDQPQHF.

In its sample, this clone was seen once. At one end the junction does not follow the germline gene, possibly because of a read error. This chain joins TRBV7-7 and TRBJ1-2; D is unclear. CDR1 SSHAT and CDR2 FNYEAQ come from the germline V gene (reference sequence). The CDR3 is made up of 13 amino acids. The chain's CDR3 is CASRPLANYGYTF. The CDR3 nucleotides read TGTGCTAGCAGGCCCTTAGCTAACTATGGCTACACCTTC.

The V and J genes are TRBV7-9 and TRBJ1-2, with D uncertain. The germline gives CDR1 SEHNR, CDR2 FQNEAQ (reference sequence). The CDR3 runs 16 residues. V lost 4 bases, J lost 2 bases, and 17 bases lay in between. The CDR3 DNA follows: TGTGCCAGCAGCTCCCCCACTGGGCCTCTCAACTATGGCTACACCTTC. Residues: CASSSPTGPLNYGYTF.